A selection of T cell receptor beta chains follows, all from one sample in a study of follicular helper T cells after annual influenza vaccination. The repertoire was sequenced with immunoSEQ multiplex PCR; TCRdb's copy has only in-frame clones and lacks some. The sample includes approximately 5,500 clones, 80% to 85% seen only once; the top ten take over 0.65%. The specimen was CXCR5- memory CD4+ T cells sorted from blood, collected on the day of influenza vaccination. The source of these receptors is an adult who received the influenza vaccine. Each CDR3 is given with its conserved first and last residue. Fields, in order: clone size, CDR3 length, V gene, J gene, D gene, CDR3 DNA, CDR3 protein. The D gene is left open where the match is weak. For some rows the clone size is stated as once, few or many, or as a class when expanded; others skip it.

clone_size: NA; cdr3_length: 13; v_call: TRBV6-5; j_call: TRBJ1-1; d_call: NA; cdr3_nt: TGTGCCAGCAGTTACAGAGGGAACACTGAAGCTTTCTTT; cdr3_aa: CASSYRGNTEAFF
clone_size: NA; cdr3_length: 14; v_call: TRBV19; j_call: TRBJ1-5; d_call: NA; cdr3_nt: TGTGCCAGTAGTATAGATCGGGCATATCAGCCCCAGCATTTT; cdr3_aa: CASSIDRAYQPQHF
clone_size: NA; cdr3_length: 15; v_call: TRBV15; j_call: TRBJ1-1; d_call: NA; cdr3_nt: TGTGCCACCAGCAGAGAGCGGCAGGGTAATACTGAAGCTTTCTTT; cdr3_aa: CATSRERQGNTEAFF
clone_size: NA; cdr3_length: 15; v_call: TRBV2; j_call: TRBJ1-6; d_call: TRBD1; cdr3_nt: TGTGCCAGCAGTGAAGAGGGGACAGGGAATTCACCCCTCCACTTT; cdr3_aa: CASSEEGTGNSPLHF
clone_size: NA; cdr3_length: 16; v_call: TRBV6-5; j_call: TRBJ2-5; d_call: TRBD1; cdr3_nt: TGTGCCAGCAGTTACACCACAGGGGGCCGAGGGGAGACCCAGTACTTC; cdr3_aa: CASSYTTGGRGETQYF
clone_size: once; cdr3_length: 16; v_call: TRBV5-4; j_call: TRBJ2-2; d_call: TRBD2; cdr3_nt: TGTGCCAGCAGTTCGGCAACTAGCGGTCGGACCGGGGAGCTGTTTTTT; cdr3_aa: CASSSATSGRTGELFF
clone_size: NA; cdr3_length: 16; v_call: TRBV5-1; j_call: TRBJ1-4; d_call: TRBD1; cdr3_nt: TGCGCCAGCAGCTTGTGGGGGACAGGGGGAAATGAAAAACTGTTTTTT; cdr3_aa: CASSLWGTGGNEKLFF
clone_size: NA; cdr3_length: 13; v_call: TRBV7-2; j_call: TRBJ1-1; d_call: NA; cdr3_nt: TGTGCCAGCAGCTTACAGGACAACACTGAAGCTTTCTTT; cdr3_aa: CASSLQDNTEAFF
clone_size: few; cdr3_length: 12; v_call: TRBV2; j_call: TRBJ1-6; d_call: NA; cdr3_nt: TGTGCCAGCAGTCTGACAGATTCACCCCTCCACTTT; cdr3_aa: CASSLTDSPLHF
clone_size: NA; cdr3_length: 16; v_call: TRBV11-2; j_call: TRBJ1-2; d_call: NA; cdr3_nt: TGTGCCAGCAGCTTAGCGCCCACACTTACCAACTATGGCTACACCTTC; cdr3_aa: CASSLAPTLTNYGYTF
clone_size: NA; cdr3_length: 15; v_call: TRBV7-9; j_call: TRBJ2-3; d_call: TRBD2; cdr3_nt: TGTGCCAGCACCGATAAGGGACTAGCGGGGGATACGCAGTATTTT; cdr3_aa: CASTDKGLAGDTQYF
clone_size: NA; cdr3_length: 18; v_call: TRBV30; j_call: TRBJ1-4; d_call: TRBD1; cdr3_nt: TGTGCCTGGAGTAGCACGACAGAGATGGGACAGGGTAATGAAAAACTGTTTTTT; cdr3_aa: CAWSSTTEMGQGNEKLFF
clone_size: NA; cdr3_length: 12; v_call: TRBV5-4; j_call: TRBJ2-3; d_call: NA; cdr3_nt: TGTGCCAGCAGCTCCCGGGAGAATACGCAGTATTTT; cdr3_aa: CASSSRENTQYF
clone_size: NA; cdr3_length: 14; v_call: TRBV12-5; j_call: TRBJ1-2; d_call: NA; cdr3_nt: TGTGCTAGTGGCCAACTCCGGGGGGGCTATGGCTACACCTTC; cdr3_aa: CASGQLRGGYGYTF
clone_size: NA; cdr3_length: 15; v_call: TRBV9; j_call: TRBJ2-1; d_call: TRBD2; cdr3_nt: TGTGCCAGCAGCGCCAGACTAGCGGGCTACAATGAGCAGTTCTTC; cdr3_aa: CASSARLAGYNEQFF
clone_size: NA; cdr3_length: 14; v_call: TRBV6-1; j_call: TRBJ2-4; d_call: NA; cdr3_nt: TGTGCCAGCCAGAGAGGGGGGGCCAAAAACATTCAGTACTTC; cdr3_aa: CASQRGGAKNIQYF
clone_size: NA; cdr3_length: 13; v_call: TRBV2; j_call: TRBJ1-4; d_call: NA; cdr3_nt: TGTGCCAGCAGTAGGCAGGGTGTTGAAAAACTGTTTTTT; cdr3_aa: CASSRQGVEKLFF
clone_size: NA; cdr3_length: 15; v_call: TRBV6-5; j_call: TRBJ1-1; d_call: TRBD1; cdr3_nt: TGTGCCAGCAAATCGAGCGGGACAGGGGAGACTGAAGCTTTCTTT; cdr3_aa: CASKSSGTGETEAFF
clone_size: NA; cdr3_length: 11; v_call: TRBV20-1; j_call: TRBJ2-1; d_call: NA; cdr3_nt: TGCAGTCCAGGGGCCAACAATGAGCAGTTCTTC; cdr3_aa: CSPGANNEQFF
clone_size: once; cdr3_length: 14; v_call: TRBV30; j_call: TRBJ2-1; d_call: NA; cdr3_nt: TGTGCCTGGAGTTCCGGACAGCCAGGTGGGGAGCAGTTCTTC; cdr3_aa: CAWSSGQPGGEQFF
clone_size: NA; cdr3_length: 16; v_call: TRBV7-2; j_call: TRBJ2-3; d_call: TRBD2; cdr3_nt: TGTGCCAGCAGCTTAGTTCCTAGCGGGGGGTATGATACGCAGTATTTT; cdr3_aa: CASSLVPSGGYDTQYF
clone_size: once; cdr3_length: 12; v_call: TRBV12-5; j_call: TRBJ2-3; d_call: NA; cdr3_nt: TGTGCTAGTGGTTTGAGCCCGCAGGCGCAGTATTTT; cdr3_aa: CASGLSPQAQYF
clone_size: NA; cdr3_length: 13; v_call: TRBV2; j_call: TRBJ1-1; d_call: NA; cdr3_nt: TGTGCCAGCAGGATCACCTATAACACTGAAGCTTTCTTT; cdr3_aa: CASRITYNTEAFF
clone_size: NA; cdr3_length: 14; v_call: TRBV5-1; j_call: TRBJ1-1; d_call: TRBD1; cdr3_nt: TGCGCCAGCAGCGACGGACAGGGGAGGACTGAAGCTTTCTTT; cdr3_aa: CASSDGQGRTEAFF
clone_size: NA; cdr3_length: 14; v_call: TRBV15; j_call: TRBJ2-3; d_call: NA; cdr3_nt: TGTGCCACCAGCAGATACTTAAGCACAGATACGCAGTATTTT; cdr3_aa: CATSRYLSTDTQYF
clone_size: NA; cdr3_length: 14; v_call: TRBV30; j_call: TRBJ1-2; d_call: TRBD1; cdr3_nt: TGTGCCTGGAGTTCGGGACAGTTGACAGGAGGCTACACCTTC; cdr3_aa: CAWSSGQLTGGYTF
clone_size: once; cdr3_length: 14; v_call: TRBV4-1; j_call: TRBJ1-4; d_call: NA; cdr3_nt: TGCGCCAGCAGTCCCGGGACCGTAGGCGAAAAACTGTTTTTT; cdr3_aa: CASSPGTVGEKLFF
clone_size: NA; cdr3_length: 17; v_call: TRBV5-1; j_call: TRBJ1-6; d_call: NA; cdr3_nt: TGCGCCAGCAGCTTGGCGGGGGAGGGAACCTATAATTCACCCCTCCACTTT; cdr3_aa: CASSLAGEGTYNSPLHF
clone_size: NA; cdr3_length: 15; v_call: TRBV6-6; j_call: TRBJ1-5; d_call: NA; cdr3_nt: TGTGCCAGCAGTTACGGGCAGGGCTCCAATCAGCCCCAGCATTTT; cdr3_aa: CASSYGQGSNQPQHF
clone_size: NA; cdr3_length: 12; v_call: TRBV4-2; j_call: TRBJ1-1; d_call: NA; cdr3_nt: TGTGCCAGCACCCCAGGGAACACTGAAGCTTTCTTT; cdr3_aa: CASTPGNTEAFF
clone_size: once; cdr3_length: 15; v_call: TRBV19; j_call: TRBJ2-3; d_call: NA; cdr3_nt: TGTGCCAGTAGTATTCGGGCAGGGGGGACAGATACGCAGTATTTT; cdr3_aa: CASSIRAGGTDTQYF
clone_size: NA; cdr3_length: 12; v_call: TRBV19; j_call: TRBJ2-4; d_call: NA; cdr3_nt: TGTGCCAGTGGGACAACCAAAAACATTCAGTACTTC; cdr3_aa: CASGTTKNIQYF
clone_size: NA; cdr3_length: 16; v_call: TRBV19; j_call: TRBJ2-1; d_call: TRBD2; cdr3_nt: TGTGCCAGTAGCTCCGGACTAGCGGGCTCCTACAATGAGCAGTTCTTC; cdr3_aa: CASSSGLAGSYNEQFF
clone_size: NA; cdr3_length: 15; v_call: TRBV5-1; j_call: TRBJ2-2; d_call: NA; cdr3_nt: TGCGCCAGCAGCTACCAGGGGCCGAACACCGGGGAGCTGTTTTTT; cdr3_aa: CASSYQGPNTGELFF
clone_size: NA; cdr3_length: 15; v_call: TRBV7-8; j_call: TRBJ2-1; d_call: NA; cdr3_nt: TGTGCCAGCAGCCCCTACACGGGGGCGTTGGGTGAGCAGTTCTTC; cdr3_aa: CASSPYTGALGEQFF
clone_size: few; cdr3_length: 16; v_call: TRBV2; j_call: TRBJ1-2; d_call: TRBD1; cdr3_nt: TGTGCCAGCAGCCCTTACTCGACAGGGGCTCTGGATGGCTACACCTTC; cdr3_aa: CASSPYSTGALDGYTF
clone_size: NA; cdr3_length: 15; v_call: TRBV13; j_call: TRBJ2-6; d_call: NA; cdr3_nt: TGTGCCAGCAGCTTAAGGTTCGGGGGGGCCAACGTCCTGACTTTC; cdr3_aa: CASSLRFGGANVLTF
clone_size: few; cdr3_length: 15; v_call: TRBV7-2; j_call: TRBJ2-7; d_call: NA; cdr3_nt: TGTGCCAGCAGCCTACAAACCCAGAGCTCCTACGAGCAGTACTTC; cdr3_aa: CASSLQTQSSYEQYF
clone_size: NA; cdr3_length: 16; v_call: TRBV5-1; j_call: TRBJ2-5; d_call: NA; cdr3_nt: TGCGCCAGCAGCTTGGCCCTTTCTAGGGGACAAGAGACCCAGTACTTC; cdr3_aa: CASSLALSRGQETQYF
clone_size: once; cdr3_length: 16; v_call: TRBV28; j_call: TRBJ2-3; d_call: TRBD2; cdr3_nt: TGTGCCAGCAGTTCGGGACTAGCGTTAAACACAGATACGCAGTATTTT; cdr3_aa: CASSSGLALNTDTQYF